Shown below are 26 T cell receptor beta chains from a single sample sequenced in a study of T cell responses to AZD1222 COVID-19 vaccine. Profiled with immunoSEQ multiplex PCR; TCRdb holds only in-frame clones, not every one. Here the sample spans about 140,000 clones, 80% to 95% being singletons. This specimen was peripheral blood, taken 28 days after the second AZD1222 dose. These receptors were collected from an adult who received the AZD1222 COVID-19 vaccine.

This chain connects TRBV4-1 to TRBJ1-2; D gene uncertain. The CDR3 runs 15 residues. The germline V gene encodes CDR1 MGHRA and CDR2 YSYEKL. Between the trimmed V and J ends, which lost 4 bases and 4 bases, there was a span of 16 bases. The CDR3 nucleotides are TGCGCCAGCAGCCCCCGCGGGCTTCTTGGCTATGGCTACACCTTC. Its protein product is CASSPRGLLGYGYTF.

In its sample, this clone was seen once. The V gene is TRBV7-9, the J gene TRBJ1-1; a possible D gene is TRBD1 (6 bases). Per germline, CDR1 SEHNR and CDR2 FQNEAQ (reference sequence). The ends were cut back, 5 bases at V and 8 bases at J, with 12 bases in the middle. This CDR3 is built from 12 residues. CDR3 protein: CASSRDIIEAFF. DNA for the CDR3: TGTGCCAGCAGCCGGGACATAATCGAAGCTTTCTTT.

This clone appeared once. Here the CDR3 reads CASSKGQSNYGYTF. The CDR3, as DNA: TGTGCCAGTAGTAAAGGGCAGTCTAACTATGGCTACACCTTC. This sequence joins TRBV19 and TRBJ1-2; D uncertain. V was cut by 4 bases and J by 0 bases, with 9 bases left in between. Germline-derived CDR1 and CDR2 are LNHDA and SQIVND (reference sequence). The CDR3 loop spans 14 amino acids.

The rearrangement joins TRBV5-1 to TRBJ2-1; 7 bases map to TRBD2. V dropped 2 bases and J dropped 5; count of bases not matched to a gene: 7. From germline, CDR1 is SGHRS and CDR2 YFSETQ. CDR3 length equals 15 residues. CDR3 sequence reads: CASSLPPTSHNEQFF. The CDR3, as DNA: TGCGCCAGCAGCTTACCCCCGACTAGCCACAATGAGCAGTTCTTC.

V gene TRBV7-9 combines with J gene TRBJ1-3; no clear D. V gave up 5 bases and J gave up 0 bases, with 11 bases separating them. The CDR3 loop spans 15 amino acids. Per germline, CDR1 SEHNR and CDR2 FQNEAQ (reference sequence). The CDR3 sequence is CASSRDSNSGNTIYF. DNA of the CDR3: TGTGCCAGCAGCCGAGATTCGAACTCTGGAAACACCATATATTTT.

This rearrangement joins TRBV28 to TRBJ2-3, with a tentative D call TRBD1 (5 bases). CDR1 MDHEN and CDR2 SYDVKM come from the germline V gene. CDR3 size: 16 residues. With 2 bases removed from V and 3 bases from J, the gap between germline ends came to 15 bases. CDR3 in amino acids: CASSLLAGPLTDTQYF. The CDR3 coding sequence is TGTGCCAGCAGTTTACTGGCAGGGCCATTAACAGATACGCAGTATTTT.

The chain couples TRBV19 to TRBJ2-5; D is tentatively TRBD1 or TRBD2 (5 bases each). Per the germline V gene, CDR1 is LNHDA and CDR2 is SQIVND (reference sequence). V was shortened by 6 bases and J by 5 bases, with 13 bases between the two germline ends. CDR3 length equals 13 residues. The CDR3 DNA follows: TGTGCCAGTAGCGGGGCTAATGGTGAGACCCAGTACTTC. This gives the protein CASSGANGETQYF.

This sequence joins TRBV5-1 and TRBJ2-3; 7 bases are a match to TRBD1. Losses at the gene ends were 7 bases for V and 3 bases for J; bases not matched to a gene: 5. This CDR3 has 13 residues. Looked up from germline, CDR1 is SGHRS and CDR2 is YFSETQ. This chain's CDR3 is CASYRGATDTQYF. CDR3 coding DNA: TGCGCCAGCTACAGGGGAGCGACAGATACGCAGTATTTT.

The chain recombines TRBV27 with TRBJ1-2; TRBD1 matches 10 bases. Germline V gene lookup returns CDR1 MNHEY and CDR2 SMNVEV (reference sequence). There are 13 residues in the CDR3. Losses at the gene ends were 5 bases for V and 7 bases for J; bases not matched to a gene: 4. Here the CDR3 reads CASSLTGGFGYTF. DNA of the CDR3: TGTGCCAGCAGTCTGACAGGGGGCTTTGGCTACACCTTC.

V is TRBV30 and J is TRBJ1-2; no reliable D call. This CDR3 comprises 14 residues. Trimming took off 2 bases at V and 4 bases at J, with 14 bases between the two ends. The germline CDR1 and CDR2 sequences are GTSNPN and SVGIG (reference sequence). CDR3 residues: CAWSPPGDLYGYTF. CDR3 coding DNA: TGTGCCTGGAGTCCACCGGGTGACCTCTATGGCTACACCTTC.

V is TRBV7-3 and J is TRBJ2-7; D not resolved. Germline values: CDR1 SGHTA, CDR2 FQGTGA. This CDR3 is built from 15 residues. Trimming pared 5 bases from V and 2 bases from J, leaving 16 bases between. The CDR3 DNA reads TGTGCCAGCAGCCCCGGTGGTGGGCGCCCCTACGAGCAGTACTTC. Its translation: CASSPGGGRPYEQYF.

The table lists this clone with a count of one. This chain joins TRBV5-6 and TRBJ1-1; the D gene is possibly TRBD1 (5 bases). In germline, CDR1 is SGHDT, CDR2 YYEEEE. This CDR3 region has 16 residues. Trimming took off 0 bases at V and 0 bases at J, with 12 bases between the two ends. CDR3 in DNA: TGTGCCAGCAGCTTGGCGCTGGAGGGGATGAACACTGAAGCTTTCTTT. Its protein is CASSLALEGMNTEAFF.

This clone was picked up one time. This chain links TRBV7-2 with TRBJ2-1; 8 nucleotides align to TRBD2. After removal of 2 bases from V and 6 bases from J, the junction contained 3 bases not matched to a gene. This CDR3 has 14 residues. Germline V gene data show CDR1 as SGHTA and CDR2 as FQGNSA. The CDR3: CASSLRLAGNEQFF. The CDR3 DNA sequence: TGTGCCAGCAGCTTAAGGCTAGCGGGCAATGAGCAGTTCTTC.

The gene calls are TRBV5-1 and TRBJ2-7; 9 positions match TRBD1. The CDR3 spans 14 residues. Germline V gene lookup returns CDR1 SGHRS and CDR2 YFSETQ. The V segment lost 1 base and the J segment 6 bases; nucleotides outside the gene matches: 5. CDR3 nucleotide sequence: TGCGCCAGCAGCTTGAGCGGGACAGGGTCCGAGCAGTACTTC. It codes for CASSLSGTGSEQYF.

As regards this clone: Compared with germline, one end of the junction differs, possibly owing to a read error. This chain connects TRBV5-4 to TRBJ2-3, with 7 bases aligning to TRBD2. Germline V gene lookup returns CDR1 SGHNT and CDR2 YYREEE (reference sequence). This CDR3 has 13 residues. CDR3 in amino acids: CASSLTSIDTQYF. CDR3 nucleotides: TGTGCCAGCAGCCTGACTAGCATAGATACGCAGTATTTT.

The V call is TRBV4-3, the J call TRBJ2-1; 9 bases are a match to TRBD2. The junction had 5 bases not matched to a gene; V was cut back by 0 bases and J by 5 bases. From germline, CDR1 is LGHNA and CDR2 YSLEER. CDR3 length: 16 residues. The CDR3 sequence is CASSQDLASGNNEQFF. The CDR3, as DNA: TGCGCCAGCAGCCAAGATTTGGCTAGCGGGAACAATGAGCAGTTCTTC.

This clone was picked up one time. V and J are TRBV7-3 and TRBJ1-6; 7 positions match TRBD1. The CDR3 runs 15 residues. Trimming cost V 5 bases and J 7 bases; bases outside gene matches: 8. Germline V lookup: CDR1 SGHTA, CDR2 FQGTGA. The CDR3 protein is CASSPIRGRNSPLHF. CDR3 sequence (DNA): TGTGCCAGCAGCCCAATCAGGGGGAGGAATTCACCCCTCCACTTT.

V usage is TRBV7-9 and J usage is TRBJ1-2; 7 bases fit TRBD1. Trimming at V came to 5 bases and at J to 4 bases, leaving 7 bases not matched to a gene. This CDR3 spans 14 amino acids. CDR1 is SEHNR, CDR2 FQNEAQ, per germline (reference sequence). CDR3 residues: CASSAEGAAYGYTF. In nucleotides, the CDR3 is TGTGCCAGCAGCGCCGAGGGGGCGGCCTATGGCTACACCTTC.

J is TRBJ1-1 and V is TRBV6-5; no clear D. Germline lookup yields CDR1 MNHEY and CDR2 SVGAGI. Trimming left V 10 bases short and J 0 bases short, with 12 bases between. This CDR3 is 13 amino acids long. The CDR3 protein is CATQQTVNTEAFF. In DNA, the CDR3 is TGTGCCACGCAACAGACGGTGAACACTGAAGCTTTCTTT.

The genes are TRBV27 and TRBJ1-1; D may be TRBD1 (6 bases). The CDR3 extends over 13 amino acids. Germline lookup yields CDR1 MNHEY and CDR2 SMNVEV (reference sequence). Trimming shortened V by 7 bases and J by 0 bases, and 9 bases separated the two germline ends. The CDR3 loop reads CASKGGMNTEAFF. The DNA of the CDR3 is TGTGCCAGCAAAGGGGGGATGAACACTGAAGCTTTCTTT.

V usage is TRBV28 and J usage is TRBJ2-4; the D gene is possibly TRBD2 (7 bases). V lost 6 bases to trimming and J lost 2 bases, with 20 bases between them. Germline CDR1 is MDHEN and CDR2 is SYDVKM. CDR3 length equals 17 residues. CDR3 nucleotides: TGTGCCAGCAGACCGGGGAGGGGGTCCGTAACCAAAAACATTCAGTACTTC. Translating it yields CASRPGRGSVTKNIQYF. Using reference TRBV28 and TRBJ2-4 for the parts outside the CDR3, the full variable domain is DVKVTQSSRYLVKRTGEKVFLECVQDMDHENMFWYRQDPGLGLRLIYFSYDVKMKEKGDIPEGYSVSREKKERFSLILESASTNQTSMYLCASRPGRGSVTKNIQYFGAGTRLSVL.

The chain links TRBV7-3 to TRBJ2-1; either TRBD1 or TRBD2 may supply D (5 bases each). CDR1 and CDR2 from the germline V gene are SGHTA and FQGTGA. CDR3 size: 14 residues. The germline V and J ends were trimmed by 0 bases and 5 bases, with 8 bases remaining between them. This CDR3 is CASSLTGPNNEQFF. CDR3 DNA: TGTGCCAGCAGCTTAACGGGACCAAACAATGAGCAGTTCTTC.

The chain is built from TRBV2 and TRBJ2-1, with TRBD2 matching 7 bases. CDR3 length: 13 amino acids. CDR1 is SNHLY and CDR2 is FYNNEI in the germline V gene. The V and J ends lost 7 bases and 8 bases, in that order; junction bases with no gene match: 8. The CDR3 bases are TGTGCCAGCATTTCGTCTAGCGGTTATGAGCAGTTCTTC. Its translation is CASISSSGYEQFF.

The chain joins TRBV6-1 to TRBJ2-7; D not resolved. The germline CDR1 and CDR2 sequences are MNHNS and SASEGT. The germline V and J ends were trimmed by 2 bases and 4 bases, with 3 bases remaining between them. This CDR3 is 11 amino acids long. CDR3 DNA: TGTGCCAGCAGTGAACTTTACGAGCAGTACTTC. It codes for CASSELYEQYF.

The chain combines TRBV28 with TRBJ1-5; no clear D. In germline, CDR1 is MDHEN, CDR2 SYDVKM. V was pared by 3 bases and J by 8 bases, with 20 bases between. The CDR3 extends over 16 amino acids. The CDR3 DNA sequence: TGTGCCAGCAGTTTGTTACTCCGGGCCTCGTTTAAGCCCCAGCATTTT. As protein: CASSLLLRASFKPQHF.

The CDR3 coding sequence is TGTGCCTGGATTCGCCCGGTCTCTGGAAACACCATATATTTT. Translation gives CAWIRPVSGNTIYF. V gene TRBV30 combines with J gene TRBJ1-3; D not resolved. The CDR3 is made up of 14 amino acids. CDR1 and CDR2 from the germline V gene are GTSNPN and SVGIG (reference sequence). The germline V and J ends were trimmed by 4 bases and 0 bases, with 10 bases remaining between them.